A single sample gave rise to the 30 T cell receptor beta chains below, sequenced in a study of blood T cell repertoires in COVID-19. The repertoire was sequenced with immunoSEQ multiplex PCR; TCRdb's copy has only in-frame clones and lacks some. The table records about 25,000 clones, around 86% of them present only once. Sample: peripheral blood. These receptors came from a woman of 80 years or more with acute or convalescent COVID-19.

This sequence joins TRBV12-3 or TRBV12-4 and TRBJ1-2; D is possibly TRBD1 (5 bases). The CDR3 length is 13 residues. Trimming stripped 8 bases from V and 8 bases from J, with 18 bases between. CDR3: CASSEGFGGGYTF. The CDR3 region has the DNA TGTGCCAGCTCCGAAGGCTTTGGGGGGGGCTACACCTTC.

V is TRBV4-2 and J is TRBJ2-1; no reliable D call. CDR3 length: 13 residues. The V and J ends lost 0 bases and 9 bases respectively, with 9 bases between them. Germline loops: CDR1 LGHNA, CDR2 YNFKEQ. The CDR3 DNA reads TGTGCCAGCAGCCAAGATTCCAGGTTTGAGCAGTTCTTC. It is translated as CASSQDSRFEQFF.

The chain has TRBV18 and TRBJ2-5, with TRBD1 matching 8 bases. V dropped 6 bases and J dropped 2; count of bases not matched to a gene: 2. Germline lookup yields CDR1 KGHSH and CDR2 LQKENI. The length of the CDR3 is 13 residues. The chain's CDR3 is CASSRTGQETQYF. CDR3 nucleotide sequence: TGTGCCAGCTCCCGGACAGGGCAAGAGACCCAGTACTTC. The full variable domain, with the rest looked up from reference TRBV18 and TRBJ2-5, is NAGVMQNPRHLVRRRGQEARLRCSPMKGHSHVYWYRQLPEEGLKFMVYLQKENIIDESGMPKERFSAEFPKEGPSILRIQQVVRGDSAAYFCASSRTGQETQYFGPGTRLLVL.

The chain is built from TRBV11-2 and TRBJ2-5; weak D call: TRBD2 (6 bases). The CDR3 is 18 residues long. Trimming took off 2 bases at V and 5 bases at J, with 24 bases between the two ends. In germline, CDR1 is SGHAT, CDR2 FQNNGV. CDR3 sequence reads: CASSLPPRSGRTGETQYF. The CDR3 nucleotides are TGTGCCAGCAGCTTACCTCCTCGGAGCGGGCGGACCGGCGAGACCCAGTACTTC.

The rearrangement links TRBV3-1 (or the pseudogene TRBV3-2) to TRBJ2-1; D gene uncertain. The CDR3 has 16 residues. CDR1 is LGHDT and CDR2 is YNNKEL in the germline V gene (reference sequence). Between the trimmed V and J ends, which lost 1 base and 0 bases, there was a span of 10 bases. The CDR3 loop is CASSQARPSSYNEQFF. CDR3 DNA sequence: TGTGCCAGCAGCCAAGCGCGACCTAGCTCCTACAATGAGCAGTTCTTC.

The J gene is TRBJ2-7, the V gene TRBV7-6; 9 nucleotides agree with TRBD1. The V gene end was trimmed by 3 bases and the J gene end by 6 bases; junction bases not matched to a gene: 15. CDR3 length: 17 amino acids. Germline V gene sequence: CDR1 SGHVS, CDR2 FNYEAQ. CDR3 DNA sequence: TGTGCCAGCAGCTTGGGGACAGGGAGGCTAGCTGTCAGCGAGCAGTACTTC. Translating gives CASSLGTGRLAVSEQYF.

In this sample, this clone turned up once. The rearrangement joins TRBV5-1 to TRBJ2-2; D gene unclear. V lost 1 base to trimming and J lost 7 bases, with 14 bases between them. The CDR3 contains 15 residues. Per germline, CDR1 SGHRS and CDR2 YFSETQ. Here the CDR3 reads CASSLMGPNNGELFF. CDR3 bases: TGCGCCAGCAGCTTGATGGGCCCTAATAACGGGGAGCTGTTTTTT. Full variable domain (rest looked up from reference TRBV5-1 and TRBJ2-2): KAGVTQTPRYLIKTRGQQVTLSCSPISGHRSVSWYQQTPGQGLQFLFEYFSETQRNKGNFPGRFSGRQFSNSRSEMNVSTLELGDSALYLCASSLMGPNNGELFFGEGSRLTVL.

The V gene is TRBV5-1, the J gene TRBJ1-4; no reliable D call. The CDR3 has 14 amino acids. Deletions cut 8 bases from V and 6 bases from J, with 17 bases between. Looked up from germline, CDR1 is SGHRS and CDR2 is YFSETQ. CDR3 amino acids: CASKSTAGDEKLFF. The DNA for the CDR3 is TGCGCCAGTAAGAGTACGGCGGGAGATGAAAAACTGTTTTTT.

J is TRBJ2-1 and V is TRBV5-6; 9 positions match TRBD2. Germline V gene sequence: CDR1 SGHDT, CDR2 YYEEEE. The CDR3 contains 15 residues. V lost 2 bases to trimming and J lost 4 bases; unmatched junction nucleotides: 4. The CDR3 bases are TGTGCCAGCAGCTTTCCGACTAGCGGTTACAATGAGCAGTTCTTC. The encoded protein is CASSFPTSGYNEQFF.

The rearrangement links TRBV7-2 to TRBJ2-3, with TRBD2 matching over 7 bases. The V and J ends lost 3 bases and 1 base, in that order; junction bases with no gene match: 4. This CDR3 contains 15 residues. CDR1 and CDR2 (germline): SGHTA, FQGNSA. The CDR3 DNA follows: TGTGCCAGCAGCTTTATAACTAGCGGCACAGATACGCAGTATTTT. It specifies CASSFITSGTDTQYF.

The chain couples TRBV5-4 to TRBJ1-2; no clear D gene. V was cut by 5 bases and J by 4 bases, with 15 bases left in between. The length of the CDR3 is 14 residues. CDR1 and CDR2 from the germline V gene are SGHNT and YYREEE (reference sequence). The CDR3 DNA reads TGTGCCAGCAGACCCGACGGGGTGGGCTATGGCTACACCTTC. It is translated as CASRPDGVGYGYTF.

The chain couples TRBV19 to TRBJ2-2; tentative D call: TRBD2 (5 bases). Germline CDR1 and CDR2: LNHDA and SQIVND (reference sequence). V lost 6 bases and J lost 5, with 13 bases in between. This CDR3 region has 14 residues. This chain's CDR3 is CASRSNLATGELFF. CDR3 nucleotides: TGTGCCAGTAGGTCGAATCTAGCAACCGGGGAGCTGTTTTTT.

J is TRBJ2-7 and V is TRBV4-2, with a weak D call TRBD1 (6 bases). Trimming took 0 bases from V and 2 from J, leaving 14 bases between them. The CDR3 runs to 16 residues. CDR1 and CDR2 from the germline V gene are LGHNA and YNFKEQ. The CDR3 DNA is TGTGCCAGCAGCCAAGATGACCAACAGGGACCCTACGAGCAGTACTTC. Its protein is CASSQDDQQGPYEQYF.

This clone was recorded a few times. The chain uses TRBV19 and TRBJ1-1; D gene ambiguous. With 6 bases removed from V and 0 bases from J, the gap between germline ends came to 11 bases. Germline-derived CDR1 and CDR2 are LNHDA and SQIVND (reference sequence). The CDR3 consists of 14 residues. The CDR3 here is CASSPHRMNTEAFF. CDR3 nucleotides: TGTGCCAGTAGCCCCCACAGAATGAACACTGAAGCTTTCTTT.

The rearrangement uses TRBV15 and TRBJ2-5; 11 nucleotides align to TRBD2. The CDR3 covers 15 residues. V lost 0 bases to trimming and J lost 4 bases; unmatched junction nucleotides: 1. The germline CDR1 and CDR2 sequences are LNHNV and YYDKDF (reference sequence). This chain's CDR3 is CATSRDSGRGETQYF. The CDR3 nucleotides are TGTGCCACCAGCAGAGATAGCGGGAGGGGAGAGACCCAGTACTTC.

The chain has TRBV7-6 and TRBJ2-1; maybe TRBD2 (5 bases). CDR1 is SGHVS, CDR2 FNYEAQ, per germline. The CDR3 contains 13 residues. Trimming pared 4 bases from V and 7 bases from J, leaving 11 bases between. CDR3 loop: CASSSGMGNEQFF. The CDR3 region has the DNA TGTGCCAGCAGCTCCGGGATGGGGAATGAGCAGTTCTTC.

The chain recombines TRBV29-1 with TRBJ1-1; maybe TRBD1 (6 bases). Trimming left V 7 bases short and J 1 base short, with 13 bases between. Germline V lookup: CDR1 SQVTM, CDR2 ANQGSEA. The CDR3 length is 13 residues. The CDR3, as DNA: TGCAGCGGGGTGGGGGCAACGAACACTGAAGCTTTCTTT. Translating gives CSGVGATNTEAFF.

The chain uses TRBV5-1 and TRBJ2-3; 8 nucleotides line up with TRBD2. This CDR3 has 16 residues. Germline-derived CDR1 and CDR2 are SGHRS and YFSETQ. Unmatched junction bases numbered 7, after V lost 0 bases and J lost 4 bases. The CDR3 region has the DNA TGCGCCAGCAGCTTGGTACGGGAGGGCCTCCCAGATACGCAGTATTTT. It specifies CASSLVREGLPDTQYF.

The chain has TRBV2 and TRBJ1-5; D gene ambiguous. The CDR3 runs 12 residues. CDR1 is SNHLY, CDR2 FYNNEI, per germline. Trimming removed 6 bases from V and 4 bases from J, with 7 bases in between. The DNA for the CDR3 is TGTGCCAGCAGCCGGGGTAATCAGCCCCAGCATTTT. Its protein is CASSRGNQPQHF.

This clone appeared once. The J gene is TRBJ2-7, the V gene TRBV30; 7 bases match TRBD1. J was trimmed by 2 bases and V by 4 bases; bases with no gene match: 2. Germline-derived CDR1 and CDR2 are GTSNPN and SVGIG (reference sequence). There are 12 residues in the CDR3. The CDR3: CAWNRGTYEQYF. CDR3 DNA: TGTGCCTGGAACAGGGGTACCTACGAGCAGTACTTC.

This chain connects TRBV29-1 to TRBJ1-2; maybe TRBD1 (6 bases). The CDR3 loop spans 11 amino acids. The ends were cut back, 3 bases at V and 7 bases at J, with 9 bases in the middle. Germline V CDR1 and CDR2: SQVTM, ANQGSEA. CDR3 sequence: CSVEGGGGYTF. As DNA, the CDR3 is TGCAGCGTTGAGGGAGGGGGTGGCTACACCTTC.

The V gene is TRBV27, the J gene TRBJ1-5; D is possibly TRBD1 (5 bases). Germline loops: CDR1 MNHEY, CDR2 SMNVEV (reference sequence). Trimming left V 2 bases short and J 2 bases short, with 10 bases between. The CDR3 runs to 15 residues. CDR3 coding DNA: TGTGCCAGCAGTTTACGGGGACTAGGCAATCAGCCCCAGCATTTT. This codes for CASSLRGLGNQPQHF.

The V and J genes are TRBV9 and TRBJ2-1; D is unresolved. Trimming pared 3 bases from V and 4 bases from J, leaving 17 bases between. This CDR3 comprises 16 residues. From germline, CDR1 is SGDLS and CDR2 YYNGEE. Here the CDR3 reads CASSALSLGNYNEQFF. CDR3 bases: TGTGCCAGCAGCGCTCTTAGCTTGGGTAATTACAATGAGCAGTTCTTC.

Written as DNA, the CDR3 is TGTGCCAGTAGCGGGGACATCCAAAGGGCTAACTATGGCTACACCTTC. Translating gives CASSGDIQRANYGYTF. The gene calls are TRBV19 and TRBJ1-2; tentatively, D is TRBD1 (6 bases). V lost 6 bases, J lost 0 bases, and 17 bases lay in between. This CDR3 comprises 16 residues. Germline values: CDR1 LNHDA, CDR2 SQIVND (reference sequence).

This clone appeared a few times. The chain employs TRBV9 and TRBJ1-6; 9 bases are a match to TRBD1. V trimming: 0 bases; J trimming: 10 bases; junction bases outside the gene matches: 8. The CDR3 length is 16 residues. CDR1 and CDR2 from the germline V gene are SGDLS and YYNGEE. CDR3 nucleotides: TGTGCCAGCAGCGTAGCCGGGACAGGGACGGGATCACCCCTCCACTTT. This codes for CASSVAGTGTGSPLHF.

This clone occurred a few times. The genes are TRBV6-5 and TRBJ1-6; 7 positions agree with TRBD1. The trim removed 6 bases at V and 7 bases at J, leaving 9 bases unmatched. Germline V gene lookup returns CDR1 MNHEY and CDR2 SVGAGI. This CDR3 region has 15 residues. The CDR3 loop is CASSASPGQNSPLHF. CDR3 DNA: TGTGCCAGCAGCGCTTCACCGGGACAGAATTCACCCCTCCACTTT.

The chain couples TRBV11-3 to TRBJ1-2, with TRBD1 matching 7 bases. The J segment lost 6 bases and the V segment lost 5 bases, leaving 9 bases of the junction unmatched. The CDR3 is 14 residues long. Germline values: CDR1 SGHNT, CDR2 YENEEA. CDR3 region: CASSLSRRGNGYTF. The DNA for the CDR3 is TGTGCCAGCAGCCTCTCCCGCAGGGGGAATGGCTACACCTTC.

The sample holds one count of this clone. This chain links TRBV7-2 with TRBJ2-7; maybe TRBD2 (6 bases). The CDR3 extends over 13 amino acids. CDR1 is SGHTA and CDR2 is FQGNSA in the germline V gene. V was cut by 2 bases and J by 3 bases, with 8 bases left in between. In DNA, the CDR3 is TGTGCCAGCAGCTTATGGGGGGACTACGAGCAGTACTTC. Translating it yields CASSLWGDYEQYF. Based on the CDR3 plus reference TRBV7-2 and TRBJ2-7, the full variable domain is GAGVSQSPSNKVTEKGKDVELRCDPISGHTALYWYRQSLGQGLEFLIYFQGNSAPDKSGLPSDRFSAERTGGSVSTLTIQRTQQEDSAVYLCASSLWGDYEQYFGPGTRLTVT.

The chain has TRBV7-6 and TRBJ1-4; 7 bases are shared with TRBD1. CDR3 length equals 16 residues. Trimming cost V 2 bases and J 3 bases; bases outside gene matches: 6. The germline V gene encodes CDR1 SGHVS and CDR2 FNYEAQ. The CDR3 loop reads CASSLNRGPANEKLFF. The CDR3 nucleotides read TGTGCCAGCAGCTTAAACAGGGGCCCGGCTAATGAAAAACTGTTTTTT.

The gene calls are TRBV30 and TRBJ1-6; D is uncertain. The germline gives CDR1 GTSNPN, CDR2 SVGIG (reference sequence). CDR3 length equals 13 residues. Trimming cost V 4 bases and J 3 bases, with 7 bases left between them. The CDR3 DNA follows: TGTGCCTGGACCGCGGGCTATAATTCACCCCTCCACTTT. It is translated as CAWTAGYNSPLHF.